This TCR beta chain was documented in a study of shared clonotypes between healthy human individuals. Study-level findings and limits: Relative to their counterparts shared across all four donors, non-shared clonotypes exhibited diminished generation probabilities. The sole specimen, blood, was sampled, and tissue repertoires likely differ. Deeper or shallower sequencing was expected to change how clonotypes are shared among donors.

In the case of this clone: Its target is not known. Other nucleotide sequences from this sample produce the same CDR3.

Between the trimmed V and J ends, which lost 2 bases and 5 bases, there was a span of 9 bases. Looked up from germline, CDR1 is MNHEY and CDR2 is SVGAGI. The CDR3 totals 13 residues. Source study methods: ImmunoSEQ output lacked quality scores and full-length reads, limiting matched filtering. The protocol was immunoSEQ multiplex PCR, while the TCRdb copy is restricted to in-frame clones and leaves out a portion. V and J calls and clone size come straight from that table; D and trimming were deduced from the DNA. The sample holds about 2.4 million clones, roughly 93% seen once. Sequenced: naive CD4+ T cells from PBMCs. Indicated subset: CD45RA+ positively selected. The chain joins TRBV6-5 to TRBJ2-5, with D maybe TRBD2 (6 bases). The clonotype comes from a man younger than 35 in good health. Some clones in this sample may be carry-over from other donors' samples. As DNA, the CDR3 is TGTGCCAGCAGTTACGGGGGGTCGGAGACCCAGTACTTC. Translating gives CASSYGGSETQYF.